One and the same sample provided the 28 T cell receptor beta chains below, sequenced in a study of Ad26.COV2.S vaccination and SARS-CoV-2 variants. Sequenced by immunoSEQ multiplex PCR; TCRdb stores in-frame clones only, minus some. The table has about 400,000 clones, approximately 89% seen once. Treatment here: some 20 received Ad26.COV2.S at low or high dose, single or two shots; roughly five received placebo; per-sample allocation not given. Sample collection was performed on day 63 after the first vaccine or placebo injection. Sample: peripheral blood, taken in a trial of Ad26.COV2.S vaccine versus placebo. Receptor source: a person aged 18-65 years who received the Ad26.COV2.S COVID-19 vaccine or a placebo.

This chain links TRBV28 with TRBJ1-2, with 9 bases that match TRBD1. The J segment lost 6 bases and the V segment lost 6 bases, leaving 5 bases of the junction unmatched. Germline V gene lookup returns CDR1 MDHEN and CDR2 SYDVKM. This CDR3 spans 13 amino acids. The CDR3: CASRGQGGDGYTF. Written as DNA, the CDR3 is TGTGCCAGCAGGGGACAGGGTGGGGATGGCTACACCTTC.

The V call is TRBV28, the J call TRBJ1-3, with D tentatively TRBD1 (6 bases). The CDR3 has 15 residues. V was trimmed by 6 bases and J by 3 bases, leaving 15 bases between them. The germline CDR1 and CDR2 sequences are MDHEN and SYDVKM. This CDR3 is CASSWTDNYGNTIYF. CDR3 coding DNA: TGTGCCAGCAGCTGGACAGACAACTATGGAAACACCATATATTTT.

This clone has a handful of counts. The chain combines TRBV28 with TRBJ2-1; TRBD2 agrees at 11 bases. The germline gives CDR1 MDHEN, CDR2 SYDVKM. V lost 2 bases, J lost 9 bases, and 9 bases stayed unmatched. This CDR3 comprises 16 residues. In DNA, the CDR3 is TGTGCCAGCAGTTTAATGTTTAGCGGGAGGGTTAGTGAGCAGTTCTTC. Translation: CASSLMFSGRVSEQFF.

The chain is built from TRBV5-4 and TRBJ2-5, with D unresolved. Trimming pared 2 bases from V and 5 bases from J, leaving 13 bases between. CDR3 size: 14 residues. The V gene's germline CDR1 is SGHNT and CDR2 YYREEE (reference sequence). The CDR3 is CASSLYKGDETQYF. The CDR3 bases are TGTGCCAGCAGCTTATATAAAGGTGACGAGACCCAGTACTTC.

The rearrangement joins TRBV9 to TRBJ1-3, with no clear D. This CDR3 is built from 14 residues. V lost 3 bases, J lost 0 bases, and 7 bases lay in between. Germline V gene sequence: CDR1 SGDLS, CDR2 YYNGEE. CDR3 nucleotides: TGTGCCAGCAGCGCGTGGGGCTCTGGAAACACCATATATTTT. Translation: CASSAWGSGNTIYF.

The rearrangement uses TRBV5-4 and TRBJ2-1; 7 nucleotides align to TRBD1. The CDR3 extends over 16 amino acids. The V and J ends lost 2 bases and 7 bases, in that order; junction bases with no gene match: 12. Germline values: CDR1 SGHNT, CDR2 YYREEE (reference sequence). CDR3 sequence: CASSLEGQGVRNEQFF. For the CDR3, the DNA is TGTGCCAGCAGCTTAGAGGGGCAGGGGGTTAGGAATGAGCAGTTCTTC.

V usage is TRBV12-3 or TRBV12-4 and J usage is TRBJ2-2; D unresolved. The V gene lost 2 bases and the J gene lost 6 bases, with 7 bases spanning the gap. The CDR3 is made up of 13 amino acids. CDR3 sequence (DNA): TGTGCCAGCAGTTTACTTCTGGCCGGGGAGCTGTTTTTT. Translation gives CASSLLLAGELFF.

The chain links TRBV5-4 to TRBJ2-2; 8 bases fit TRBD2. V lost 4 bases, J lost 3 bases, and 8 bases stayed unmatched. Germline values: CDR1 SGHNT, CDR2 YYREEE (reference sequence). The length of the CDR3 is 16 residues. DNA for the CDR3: TGTGCCAGCAGCCACCGAGCGGGAGTGGACACCGGGGAGCTGTTTTTT. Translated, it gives CASSHRAGVDTGELFF.

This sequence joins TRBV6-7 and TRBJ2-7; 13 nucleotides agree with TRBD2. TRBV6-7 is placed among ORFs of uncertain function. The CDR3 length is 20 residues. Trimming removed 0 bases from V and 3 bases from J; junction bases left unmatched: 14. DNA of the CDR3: TGTGCCAGCAGTTACTCCCGGACTAGCGGGAGTAATACAGCGGGCTACGAGCAGTACTTC. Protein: CASSYSRTSGSNTAGYEQYF.

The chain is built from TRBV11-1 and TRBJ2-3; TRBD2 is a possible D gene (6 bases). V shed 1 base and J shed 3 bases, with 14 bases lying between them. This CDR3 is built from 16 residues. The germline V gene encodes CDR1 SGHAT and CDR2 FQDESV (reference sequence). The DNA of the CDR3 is TGTGCCAGCAGCTTAGTTCGGGGGACGATTACAGATACGCAGTATTTT. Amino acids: CASSLVRGTITDTQYF.

The CDR3 loop reads CASSGRDSYGYTF. DNA for the CDR3: TGTGCCAGCAGCGGCCGGGATTCCTATGGCTACACCTTC. The chain has TRBV21-1 and TRBJ1-2. TRBV21-1 constitutes a pseudogene. The CDR3 consists of 13 residues.

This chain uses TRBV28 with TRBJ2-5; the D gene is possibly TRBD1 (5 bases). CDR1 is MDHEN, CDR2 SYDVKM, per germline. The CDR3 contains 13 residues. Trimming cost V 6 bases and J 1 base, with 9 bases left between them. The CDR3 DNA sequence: TGTGCCAGCAGCCAGGGCCGCCAAGAGACCCAGTACTTC. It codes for CASSQGRQETQYF.

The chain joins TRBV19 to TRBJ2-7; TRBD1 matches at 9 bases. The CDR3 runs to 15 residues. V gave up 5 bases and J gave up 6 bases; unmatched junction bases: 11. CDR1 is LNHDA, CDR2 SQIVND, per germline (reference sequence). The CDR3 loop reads CASSPRQGGMGEQYF. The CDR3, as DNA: TGTGCCAGTAGTCCGAGACAGGGGGGTATGGGCGAGCAGTACTTC.

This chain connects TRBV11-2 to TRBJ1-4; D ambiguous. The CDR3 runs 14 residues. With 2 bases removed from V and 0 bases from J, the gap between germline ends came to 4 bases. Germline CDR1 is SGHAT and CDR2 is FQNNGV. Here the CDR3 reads CASSLSATNEKLFF. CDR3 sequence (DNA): TGTGCCAGCAGCTTAAGCGCAACTAATGAAAAACTGTTTTTT.

DNA of the CDR3: TGTGCCAGCAGCGCAGGGGTGGGGTTCGGGGCCATTGGAGAGACCCAGTACTTC. Translation: CASSAGVGFGAIGETQYF. The V and J genes are TRBV3-1 (or the pseudogene TRBV3-2) and TRBJ2-5; TRBD1 is a possible D gene (6 bases). The germline V gene has CDR1 LGHDT and CDR2 YNNKEL (reference sequence). Trimming took 5 bases from V and 4 from J, leaving 26 bases between them. This CDR3 region has 18 residues.

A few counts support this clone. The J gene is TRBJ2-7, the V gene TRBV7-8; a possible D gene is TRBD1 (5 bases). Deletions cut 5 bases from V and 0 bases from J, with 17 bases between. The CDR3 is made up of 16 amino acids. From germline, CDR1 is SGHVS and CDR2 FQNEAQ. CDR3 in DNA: TGTGCCAGCAGCAAACTTGACAGATATACCTCCTACGAGCAGTACTTC. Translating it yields CASSKLDRYTSYEQYF.

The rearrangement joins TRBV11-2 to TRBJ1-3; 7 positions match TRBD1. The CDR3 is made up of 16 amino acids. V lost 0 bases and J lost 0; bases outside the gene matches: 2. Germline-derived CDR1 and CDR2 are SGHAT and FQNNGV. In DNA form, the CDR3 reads TGTGCCAGCAGCTTAGAGGGGGACAGCTCTGGAAACACCATATATTTT. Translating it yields CASSLEGDSSGNTIYF.

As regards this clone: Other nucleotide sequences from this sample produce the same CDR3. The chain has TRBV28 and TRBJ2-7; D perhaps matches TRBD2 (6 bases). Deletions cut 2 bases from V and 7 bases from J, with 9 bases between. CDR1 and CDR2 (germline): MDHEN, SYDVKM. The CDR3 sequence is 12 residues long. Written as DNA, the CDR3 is TGTGCCAGCAGTTTAGGACGGGGGGAGCAGTACTTC. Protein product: CASSLGRGEQYF.

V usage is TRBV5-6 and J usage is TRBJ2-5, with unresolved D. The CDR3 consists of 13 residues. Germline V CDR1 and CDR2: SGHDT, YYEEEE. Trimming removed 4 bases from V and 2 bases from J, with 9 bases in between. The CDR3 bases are TGTGCCAGCAGCACCTCAGGACAAGAGACCCAGTACTTC. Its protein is CASSTSGQETQYF.

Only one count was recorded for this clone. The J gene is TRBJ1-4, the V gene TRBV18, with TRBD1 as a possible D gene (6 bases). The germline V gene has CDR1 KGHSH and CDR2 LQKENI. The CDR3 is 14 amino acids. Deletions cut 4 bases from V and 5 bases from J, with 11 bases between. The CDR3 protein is CASSRGGGNEKLFF. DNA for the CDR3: TGTGCCAGCTCACGCGGGGGCGGAAATGAAAAACTGTTTTTT.

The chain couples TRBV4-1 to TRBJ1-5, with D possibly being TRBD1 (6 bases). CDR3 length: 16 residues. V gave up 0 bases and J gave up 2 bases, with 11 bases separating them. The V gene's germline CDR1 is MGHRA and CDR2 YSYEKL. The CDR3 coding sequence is TGCGCCAGCAGCCAAGAAGGGGGACGTGGCAATCAGCCCCAGCATTTT. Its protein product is CASSQEGGRGNQPQHF.

The DNA of the CDR3 is TGTGCCAGCACCGAGGGGAGCCATAACACCGGGGAGCTGTTTTTT. Its translation is CASTEGSHNTGELFF. The gene calls are TRBV5-4 and TRBJ2-2; D is possibly TRBD1 or TRBD2 (5 bases each). Germline V gene lookup returns CDR1 SGHNT and CDR2 YYREEE (reference sequence). The CDR3 consists of 15 residues. With 6 bases removed from V and 2 bases from J, the gap between germline ends came to 14 bases.

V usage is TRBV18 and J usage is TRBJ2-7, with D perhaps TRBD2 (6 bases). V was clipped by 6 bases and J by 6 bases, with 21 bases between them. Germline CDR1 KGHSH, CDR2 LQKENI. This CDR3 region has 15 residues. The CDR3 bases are TGTGCCAGCTCCCCCGGAGGGCAGTTAGGATCCGAGCAGTACTTC. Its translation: CASSPGGQLGSEQYF.

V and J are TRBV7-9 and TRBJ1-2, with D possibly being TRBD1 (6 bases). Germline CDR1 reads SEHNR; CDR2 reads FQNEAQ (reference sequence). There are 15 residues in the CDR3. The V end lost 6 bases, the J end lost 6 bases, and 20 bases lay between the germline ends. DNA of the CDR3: TGTGCCAGCAGTTCAAAGCAGCCGGGGGGCCATGGCTACACCTTC. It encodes CASSSKQPGGHGYTF.

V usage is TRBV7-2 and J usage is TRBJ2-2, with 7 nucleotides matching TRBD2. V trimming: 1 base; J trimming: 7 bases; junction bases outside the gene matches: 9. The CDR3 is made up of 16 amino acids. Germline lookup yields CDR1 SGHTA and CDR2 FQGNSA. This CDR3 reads CASSLGGRAGIGELFF. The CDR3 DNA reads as TGTGCCAGCAGCTTAGGGGGGAGGGCCGGTATCGGGGAGCTGTTTTTT.

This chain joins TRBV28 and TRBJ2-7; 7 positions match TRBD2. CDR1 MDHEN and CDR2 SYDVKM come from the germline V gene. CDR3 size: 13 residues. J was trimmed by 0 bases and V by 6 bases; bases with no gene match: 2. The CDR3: CASRLAASYEQYF. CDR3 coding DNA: TGTGCCAGCAGGCTAGCGGCCTCCTACGAGCAGTACTTC.

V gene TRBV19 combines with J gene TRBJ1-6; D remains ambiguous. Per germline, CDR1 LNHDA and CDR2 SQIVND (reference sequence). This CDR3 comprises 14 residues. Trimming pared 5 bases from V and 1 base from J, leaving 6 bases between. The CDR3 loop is CASSDRSYNSPLHF. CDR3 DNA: TGTGCCAGTAGTGACCGATCCTATAATTCACCCCTCCACTTT.

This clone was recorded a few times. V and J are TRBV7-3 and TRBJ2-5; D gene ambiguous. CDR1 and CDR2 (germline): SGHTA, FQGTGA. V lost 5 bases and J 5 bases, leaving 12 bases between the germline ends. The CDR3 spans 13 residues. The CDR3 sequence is CASSPHALETQYF. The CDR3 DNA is TGTGCCAGCAGCCCGCACGCGCTTGAGACCCAGTACTTC.